This T cell receptor (beta chain) was obtained from a study of identical twins. TCRdb processed the 5' RACE reads anew with MiXCR; each CDR3 protein has one entry. The sample records 550,000 to 800,000 distinct CDR3 sequences, about 7.1% being singletons. V shed 0 bases and J shed 3 bases, with 7 bases lying between them. CDR1 is MNHEY, CDR2 SVGAGI, per germline. The CDR3 extends over 14 amino acids. This clonotype turned up a few times. Its antigen remains unknown. Study results and caveats: In cord blood, abundant beta clonotypes had fewer insertions; memory showed no trend.

In addition, the sample was reused for a study of yellow fever vaccine responses in identical twins. This second report adds: After vaccination, twins' T cell response reportedly seemed partly convergent, partly personalized.

This receptor was identified in a woman aged 18-29 years in good health. The V gene is TRBV6-5, the J gene TRBJ2-3, with D possibly being TRBD2 (5 bases). Sequences were obtained from PBMCs. DNA of the CDR3: TGTGCCAGCAGTTACTCCCGGAGGACAGATACGCAGTATTTT. Translation: CASSYSRRTDTQYF.